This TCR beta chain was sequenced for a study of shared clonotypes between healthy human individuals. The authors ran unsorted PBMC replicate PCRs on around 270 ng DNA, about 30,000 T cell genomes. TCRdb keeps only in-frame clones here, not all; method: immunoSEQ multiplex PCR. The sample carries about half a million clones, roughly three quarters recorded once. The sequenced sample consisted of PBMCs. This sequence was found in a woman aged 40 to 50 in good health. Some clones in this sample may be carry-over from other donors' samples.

In DNA, the CDR3 is TGTGCCAGCTCACCGGGGGGTTTTTCTGGAAACACCATATATTTT. Translating gives CASSPGGFSGNTIYF. The chain employs TRBV18 and TRBJ1-3, with a tentative D call TRBD1 (5 bases). V lost 3 bases to trimming and J lost 1 base, with 10 bases between them. CDR1 and CDR2 from the germline V gene are KGHSH and LQKENI. The CDR3 extends over 15 amino acids.